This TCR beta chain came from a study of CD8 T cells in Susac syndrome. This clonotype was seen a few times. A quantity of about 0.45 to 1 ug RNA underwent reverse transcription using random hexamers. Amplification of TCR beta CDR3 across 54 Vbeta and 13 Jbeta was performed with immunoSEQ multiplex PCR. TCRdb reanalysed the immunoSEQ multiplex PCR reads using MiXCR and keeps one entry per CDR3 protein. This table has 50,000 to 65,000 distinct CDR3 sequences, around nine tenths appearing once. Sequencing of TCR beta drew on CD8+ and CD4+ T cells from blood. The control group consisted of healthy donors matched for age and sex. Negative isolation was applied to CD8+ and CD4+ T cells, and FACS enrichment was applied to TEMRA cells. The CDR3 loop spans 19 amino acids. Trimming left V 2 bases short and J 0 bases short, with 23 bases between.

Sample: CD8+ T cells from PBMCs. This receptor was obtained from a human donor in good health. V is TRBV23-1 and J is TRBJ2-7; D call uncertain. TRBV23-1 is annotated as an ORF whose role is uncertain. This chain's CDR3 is CASSQLPEKDPRGSYEQYF. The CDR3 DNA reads TGCGCCAGCAGTCAACTACCGGAAAAGGATCCCCGCGGCTCCTACGAGCAGTACTTC.